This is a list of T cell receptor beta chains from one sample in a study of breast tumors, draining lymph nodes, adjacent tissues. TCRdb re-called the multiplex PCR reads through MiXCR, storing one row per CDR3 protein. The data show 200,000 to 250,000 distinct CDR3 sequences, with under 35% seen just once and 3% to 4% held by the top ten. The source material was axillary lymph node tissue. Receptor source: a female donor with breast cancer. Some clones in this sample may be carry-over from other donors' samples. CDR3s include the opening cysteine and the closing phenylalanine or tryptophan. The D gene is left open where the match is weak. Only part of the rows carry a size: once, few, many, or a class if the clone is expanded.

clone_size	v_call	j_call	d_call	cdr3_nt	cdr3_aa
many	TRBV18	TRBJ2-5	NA	TGTGCCAGCTCACCATTTTCTTCAGATCTCGCACGAGAGACCCAGTACTTC	CASSPFSSDLARETQYF
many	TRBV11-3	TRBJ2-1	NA	TGTGCCAGCAGCTTAGTCGGGGTGGCCTACAATGAGCAGTTCTTC	CASSLVGVAYNEQFF
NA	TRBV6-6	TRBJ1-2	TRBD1	TGTGCCAGCAGTTACTCTACCGGGACAGATGGCTACACCTTC	CASSYSTGTDGYTF
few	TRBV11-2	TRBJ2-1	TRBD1	TGTGCCAGCAGCACTGACAGGGGGTTCTACAATGAGCAGTTCTTC	CASSTDRGFYNEQFF
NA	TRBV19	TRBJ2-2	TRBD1	TGTGCCAGCCGGGGACAGGGGGCGAACACCGGGGAGCTGTTTTTT	CASRGQGANTGELFF
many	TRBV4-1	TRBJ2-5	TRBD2	TGCGCCAGCAGCCAAGATCCAGCGGGGGGGACCCAGTACTTC	CASSQDPAGGTQYF
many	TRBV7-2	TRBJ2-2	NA	TGTGCCAGCAGTTCTTCTAGGGGGGTTTGGGGGGAGCTGTTTTTT	CASSSSRGVWGELFF
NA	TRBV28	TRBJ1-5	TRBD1	TGTGCCAGCAGTTTAATCCAGGGGGCGGGAAGCAATCAGCCCCAGCATTTT	CASSLIQGAGSNQPQHF
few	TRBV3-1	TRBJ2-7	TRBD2	TGTGCCAGCAGCCGGACTAGGCAATCCTCCTACGAGCAGTACTTC	CASSRTRQSSYEQYF
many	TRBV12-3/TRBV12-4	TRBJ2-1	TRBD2	TGTGCCAGCAGTTCATACCGGACTAGCGGGAGTGATGAGCAGTTCTTC	CASSSYRTSGSDEQFF
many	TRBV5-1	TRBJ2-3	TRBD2	TGCGCCAGCAGCTTTAGCGGGGGAAGCACAGATACGCAGTATTTT	CASSFSGGSTDTQYF
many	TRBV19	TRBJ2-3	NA	TGTGCCAGTAGTATAGATCATACAGGCACAGATACGCAGTATTTT	CASSIDHTGTDTQYF
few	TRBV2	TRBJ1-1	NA	TGTGCCAGCGGACACGGATGGAACACTGAAGCTTTCTTT	CASGHGWNTEAFF
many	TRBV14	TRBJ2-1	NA	TGTGCCAGCAGCCTGCAAGGGGGGGGTCCCTACAATGAGCAGTTCTTC	CASSLQGGGPYNEQFF